The following is a TCR beta chain sequence with its context. Its cognate antigen is unknown. The data are from a study of CD8 T cells in ankylosing spondylitis. Overall study findings and caveats: Significantly higher representation of disease-linked clones was reported for matched ankylosing spondylitis synovial fluid. Disease-linked clones were CD8+ and relatively rare in peripheral blood. For ankylosing spondylitis blood, a TCR beta motif of 7 or 8 highly homologous variants appeared characteristic.

Generation of TCR beta libraries employed quantitative 5'-RACE incorporating molecular barcodes. MiXCR, applied by TCRdb to the 5' RACE reads, yields one record per CDR3 protein. The repertoire has 450,000 or so distinct CDR3 sequences, roughly a quarter of them found once; the top ten carry approximately 1%. Trimming cost V 8 bases and J 1 base, with 10 bases left between them. This CDR3 has 13 amino acids. V and J are TRBV12-3 or TRBV12-4 and TRBJ2-3, with TRBD1 as a possible D gene (6 bases). The sample was blood, either unsorted or a sorted T cell fraction (not recorded which). This sequence originates from a male donor with ankylosing spondylitis. The chain's CDR3 is CASQYRGTDTQYF. CDR3 in DNA: TGTGCCAGCCAATACAGGGGCACAGATACGCAGTATTTT.